These 2 T cell receptor beta chains were sequenced from one sample in a study of cytomegalovirus exposure and HLA in healthy donors. Vbeta (60) and Jbeta (13) primers were used in the PCR. This table comes from immunoSEQ multiplex PCR, and its TCRdb copy is limited to in-frame clones, with some not included. The data hold approximately 200,000 clones, with 70% to 80% observed a single time. The sequencing input was PBMCs. The origin of the receptors is a woman aged 25 to 39 in good health and CMV-seropositive.

The V call is TRBV5-1, the J call TRBJ2-1; D is perhaps TRBD1 (7 bases). With 3 bases removed from V and 3 bases from J, the gap between germline ends came to 13 bases. The germline CDR1 and CDR2 sequences are SGHRS and YFSETQ. The CDR3 totals 15 residues. The CDR3 region is CASSSEGTDYNEQFF. The DNA of the CDR3 is TGCGCCAGCAGCTCGGAGGGGACAGACTACAATGAGCAGTTCTTC.

This rearrangement joins TRBV5-8 to TRBJ2-7; D is possibly TRBD1 (6 bases). Germline loops: CDR1 SGHTS, CDR2 YDEGEE. Trimming pared 7 bases from V and 4 bases from J, leaving 24 bases between. This CDR3 has 16 residues. CDR3 protein: CASPQAEDQGRYEQYF. CDR3 coding DNA: TGTGCCAGCCCCCAAGCGGAGGATCAGGGGAGATACGAGCAGTACTTC.